Listed here is a single T cell receptor (beta chain). Its antigen remains unknown. These data belong to a study of cytomegalovirus exposure and HLA in healthy donors. For the study at large: An early data release held around 80 million unique TCRs from HLA-typed donors.

The CDR3 length is 15 residues. The J segment lost 4 bases and the V segment lost 4 bases, leaving 5 bases of the junction unmatched. Looked up from germline, CDR1 is SGHRS and CDR2 is YFSETQ. PCR involved 60 Vbeta and 13 Jbeta primers. Sequenced by immunoSEQ multiplex PCR; TCRdb stores in-frame clones only, minus some. The sample yields approximately 130,000 clones, around 79% seen once. The study, taken as a whole, reports: A later analysis linked a missense variant in DCLRE1C to the trimming of TCR beta V and J genes. The study listed some 160 cytomegalovirus-associated TCR beta chains.

This receptor was identified in a woman aged 40 to 50 in good health and CMV-seronegative. The sequencing sample was made of PBMCs. This chain links TRBV5-1 with TRBJ2-1; 10 nucleotides align to TRBD2. CDR3 sequence reads: CASSPTSGIYNEQFF. CDR3 DNA: TGCGCCAGCAGCCCCACTAGCGGGATATACAATGAGCAGTTCTTC.